The clone carrying this T cell receptor (beta chain) was counted at least ten times. Antigen unknown. The CDR3 runs to 14 residues. With V trimmed by 6 bases and J by 3 bases, 8 bases remained unmatched. Germline V gene data show CDR1 as SQVTM and CDR2 as ANQGSEA. TCRdb analysed the 5' RACE reads with MiXCR anew, one entry per CDR3 protein. Here the sample spans around 650,000 distinct CDR3 sequences, just over 7% being singletons. This sample is part of a study of identical twins. General study findings and limits: Interpretation of the results relied on cross-sectional statistical analysis and not on following the same donors.

These same data were also listed under a study on yellow fever vaccine responses in identical twins.

The clonotype was recovered from a woman under 30 in good health. This sequence joins TRBV29-1 and TRBJ2-3, with 8 positions matching TRBD1. Sequenced sample: PBMCs. CDR3 DNA sequence: TGCAGCGTCTTGATTGGACAGGGAACAGATACGCAGTATTTT. Protein sequence: CSVLIGQGTDTQYF.